The 16 T cell receptor beta chains below were found in one sample sequenced in a study of cytomegalovirus exposure and HLA in healthy donors. PCR employed 60 Vbeta and 13 Jbeta primers. The assay was immunoSEQ multiplex PCR, and TCRdb's table has in-frame clones only and misses some. This table holds 180,000 or so clones, over 75% found once. The specimen was PBMCs. The receptors here all came from a man aged 40-50 years in good health and CMV-seropositive.

The rearrangement joins TRBV28 to TRBJ2-7; D not certain. CDR3 length: 12 amino acids. Trimming left V 4 bases short and J 2 bases short, with 6 bases between. CDR1 and CDR2 (germline): MDHEN, SYDVKM. The CDR3 spells CASSSRPYEQYF. DNA for the CDR3: TGTGCCAGCAGTTCCCGTCCCTACGAGCAGTACTTC.

V usage is TRBV5-1 and J usage is TRBJ2-6; no reliable D call. This CDR3 comprises 15 residues. V dropped 4 bases and J dropped 0 bases, with 8 bases sitting between them. Germline V gives CDR1 SGHRS, CDR2 YFSETQ. CDR3 nucleotide sequence: TGCGCCAGCAGCATTCCTAGCTCTGGGGCCAACGTCCTGACTTTC. Its translation is CASSIPSSGANVLTF.

This chain connects TRBV4-2 to TRBJ1-3, with TRBD1 as a possible D gene (6 bases). The CDR3 consists of 16 residues. Germline V gene lookup returns CDR1 LGHNA and CDR2 YNFKEQ. V dropped 4 bases and J dropped 7 bases, with 20 bases sitting between them. CDR3: CASSRPGAQGSNTIYF. CDR3 nucleotides: TGTGCCAGCAGCCGGCCCGGGGCCCAGGGGTCCAACACCATATATTTT.

The chain recombines TRBV19 with TRBJ1-2; D unresolved. Germline V gives CDR1 LNHDA, CDR2 SQIVND (reference sequence). Trimming pared 3 bases from V and 6 bases from J, leaving 8 bases between. This CDR3 is 12 amino acids long. The CDR3: CASSIRDDGYTF. As DNA, the CDR3 is TGTGCCAGTAGTATCCGGGATGATGGCTACACCTTC.

The J gene is TRBJ2-1, the V gene TRBV4-1, with TRBD2 identical over 10 bases. The V gene end was trimmed by 1 base and the J gene end by 2 bases; junction bases not matched to a gene: 2. CDR3 size: 16 residues. CDR1 is MGHRA, CDR2 YSYEKL, per germline. This chain's CDR3 is CASSQGLAGTYNEQFF. CDR3 DNA sequence: TGCGCCAGCAGCCAAGGACTAGCGGGCACCTACAATGAGCAGTTCTTC.

V is TRBV5-1 and J is TRBJ2-6; TRBD1 is a possible D gene (5 bases). Between the trimmed V and J ends, which lost 0 bases and 0 bases, there was a span of 13 bases. The CDR3 is made up of 18 amino acids. Germline CDR1 SGHRS, CDR2 YFSETQ. Here the CDR3 reads CASSLGAGPGSGANVLTF. CDR3 bases: TGCGCCAGCAGCTTGGGAGCAGGGCCAGGCTCTGGGGCCAACGTCCTGACTTTC.

The chain couples TRBV5-1 to TRBJ2-2; D might be TRBD2 (5 bases). The CDR3 is 13 residues long. The V end was cut by 0 bases, the J end by 5 bases, with 5 bases between. Germline V gene sequence: CDR1 SGHRS, CDR2 YFSETQ. The CDR3 region is CASSLGGTGELFF. DNA for the CDR3: TGCGCCAGCAGCTTGGGAGGGACCGGGGAGCTGTTTTTT.

The gene calls are TRBV7-3 and TRBJ2-1; tentatively, D is TRBD2 (5 bases). Germline lookup yields CDR1 SGHTA and CDR2 FQGTGA. This CDR3 has 15 residues. V lost 2 bases, J lost 4 bases, and 12 bases lay in between. DNA of the CDR3: TGTGCCAGCAGCTTATTTTCTAGAGGGTACAATGAGCAGTTCTTC. Encoded protein: CASSLFSRGYNEQFF.

The J gene is TRBJ1-1, the V gene TRBV6-1; TRBD1 is a possible D gene (5 bases). This CDR3 is built from 14 residues. Deletions cut 4 bases from V and 1 base from J, with 10 bases between. Germline V gives CDR1 MNHNS, CDR2 SASEGT. This CDR3 is CASSARQGNTEAFF. CDR3 in DNA: TGTGCCAGCAGTGCCAGGCAGGGGAACACTGAAGCTTTCTTT.

This clone was seen a handful of times. J is TRBJ1-2 and V is TRBV2; 7 bases fit TRBD1. The length of the CDR3 is 14 residues. Germline-derived CDR1 and CDR2 are SNHLY and FYNNEI. V dropped 3 bases and J dropped 3; count of bases not matched to a gene: 4. CDR3 loop: CASSDQGQYYGYTF. DNA of the CDR3: TGTGCCAGCAGTGACCAGGGACAGTACTATGGCTACACCTTC. Combining the CDR3 with reference TRBV2 and TRBJ1-2 gives the whole variable domain EPEVTQTPSHQVTQMGQEVILRCVPISNHLYFYWYRQILGQKVEFLVSFYNNEISEKSEIFDDQFSVERPDGSNFTLKIRSTKLEDSAMYFCASSDQGQYYGYTFGSGTRLTVV.

CDR3: CASKTLAGTTDTQYF. CDR3 nucleotides: TGTGCCAGCAAGACGCTAGCGGGGACCACAGATACGCAGTATTTT. V and J are TRBV7-6 and TRBJ2-3; TRBD2 matches 9 bases. V gave up 7 bases and J gave up 2 bases; unmatched junction bases: 7. Germline lookup yields CDR1 SGHVS and CDR2 FNYEAQ. This CDR3 is built from 15 residues.

The V and J genes are TRBV6-6 and TRBJ1-1, with a tentative D call TRBD1 (6 bases). The V gene lost 6 bases and the J gene lost 3 bases, with 11 bases spanning the gap. Germline-derived CDR1 and CDR2 are MNHNY and SVGAGI (reference sequence). CDR3 size: 13 residues. CDR3 nucleotide sequence: TGTGCCAGCAGCCAAGGGACATACACTGAAGCTTTCTTT. This gives the protein CASSQGTYTEAFF.

V gene TRBV5-4 combines with J gene TRBJ2-7; a possible D gene is TRBD1 (6 bases). The germline CDR1 and CDR2 sequences are SGHNT and YYREEE (reference sequence). Between the trimmed V and J ends, which lost 3 bases and 5 bases, there was a span of 15 bases. The CDR3 spans 14 residues. CDR3 nucleotide sequence: TGTGCCAGCAGCTGGGAGACAGGATTTGACGAGCAGTACTTC. Translation: CASSWETGFDEQYF.

The chain recombines TRBV10-3 with TRBJ2-2, with TRBD1 identical over 10 bases. The CDR3 runs to 15 residues. V lost 4 bases and J lost 6; bases outside the gene matches: 5. Germline V gene data show CDR1 as ENHRY and CDR2 as SYGVKD. The CDR3 nucleotides are TGTGCCATCAGTGGGGACAGGGGACGAGCCGGGGAGCTGTTTTTT. Translated: CAISGDRGRAGELFF.

In this sample, this clone turned up a few times. The chain employs TRBV18 and TRBJ1-5, with 8 nucleotides matching TRBD1. This CDR3 has 18 amino acids. In germline, CDR1 is KGHSH, CDR2 LQKENI. V lost 4 bases and J lost 3; bases outside the gene matches: 14. This CDR3 is CASSRNGDLTGANQPQHF. DNA of the CDR3: TGTGCCAGCTCACGCAACGGTGACTTGACAGGGGCCAATCAGCCCCAGCATTTT.

The chain is built from TRBV15 and TRBJ2-3; D remains unclear. Trimming took off 0 bases at V and 4 bases at J, with 11 bases between the two ends. The CDR3 sequence is 15 residues long. Germline CDR1 and CDR2: LNHNV and YYDKDF (reference sequence). The CDR3 bases are TGTGCCACCAGCAGAGAGGGCTCCGCCCCAGATACGCAGTATTTT. Encoded protein: CATSREGSAPDTQYF.